This record concerns one TCR beta chain sequence. This clone appeared a few times. Its antigen is still unknown. Base-call qualities are not available, and no considerably larger clone is one nucleotide away. Taken from the germline V gene, the CDR1 and CDR2 loops are MNHEY and SVGAGI. V is trimmed back by 8 bases and J by 7 bases, and the junction contains 10 bases that no gene match accounts for. Counted from cysteine to phenylalanine, this CDR3 has 14 amino acids. Of the read, only the CDR3 DNA is kept; its 42 bases are in frame from base 1. The cohort comprised around 690 healthy bone marrow donors. At the time of sampling, every cohort member was nominally healthy, though immune exposures that went unrecorded were likely present. The donor was CMV seropositive and was included in the group of 270 or so seropositive cohort members. Every donor gave a peripheral blood sample, and the peripheral blood mononuclear cells from that sample were used for TCR beta sequencing. The Qiagen DNeasy Blood Extraction Kit was used to extract genomic DNA from the blood cell samples.

The library was produced with the immunoSEQ multiplex PCR assay. A mixture of 60 forward primers for TCR Vbeta segments and 13 reverse primers for TCR Jbeta segments was used in the multiplex PCR. A multiplex PCR assay on genomic DNA amplified the CDR3 region of rearranged TCR beta genes. The amplified TCR beta libraries were sequenced on the Illumina HiSeq System as 87-base-pair reads. Per the source publication's procedure: In a later analysis, roughly 80 million unique TCR beta chains were counted across the 650 to 750 repertoires, and roughly 9.9 million of these chains were shared by at least two donors. A nearest-neighbor algorithm error-corrected the raw reads and collapsed the reads into unique sequences, merging closely related sequences to remove PCR and sequencing errors. To assign V, D and J gene segments, CDR3 sequences were aligned to IMGT reference sequences. For a sequence to be retained, a match of at least six nucleotides to both a V gene segment and a J gene segment was required. Rearrangements were called productive when the CDR3 lacked stop codons and stayed in frame with V and J; all others were non-productive. Following IMGT convention, CDR3 was defined as the stretch from the second conserved V-encoded cysteine to the conserved J-encoded phenylalanine. In an earlier analysis of some 550 of the donors, sequences lacking an unambiguous match to a single V gene segment were excluded. In an earlier analysis of around 590 of the donors, a V segment was called functional when productive rearrangements were above 56.7%, and segregating when the standard deviation between donors exceeded 5%. To diagnose cytomegalovirus status from the catalog of TCR beta chain sequences, a statistical classification framework was built. In a later analysis, TCR nucleotide sequences were compared against IMGT/GENE-DB human TR gene sequences so that V and J genes could be assigned. Using the TCRdist pipeline, a later analysis assigned CDR3 sequences along with most-parsimonious VDJ recombination scenarios. In a later analysis, each TCR beta chain was defined by its CDR3 amino acid sequence together with its V-gene family, and reads lacking a unique V-gene family were excluded. In a later analysis, 450 to 600 highly shared, low-generation-probability nucleotide sequences were removed to address suspected cross-contamination and a sequencing artifact. A later analysis calculated a clonal expansion index for each public chain from normalized within-repertoire ranks of inferred template counts. In a later analysis, generation probabilities were computed with a VDJ recombination model fitted to out-of-frame rearrangements, and the resulting probabilities were checked against IGoR. A later analysis scored TCR-TCR, TCR-HLA and TCR-CMV co-occurrence with hypergeometric tests, applying a repertoire-size bias correction to TCR pairs. To estimate false discovery rates, a later analysis permuted the HLA or CMV assignments 20 times. In a later analysis, co-occurring TCRs were grouped using DBSCAN, with TCRdist sequence similarity added in when clustering inside HLA-allele-positive subsets. Repertoires with fewer than 30,000 or more than 120,000 public chains, plus five repertoires with anomalous nucleotide sharing, were excluded from co-occurrence clustering. Held by TCRdb, this immuneACCESS table contains in-frame sequences only and omits some clones. Under half of the omission traces to an unresolved V gene where checked; the cause of the rest is unknown. V and J calls and clone size follow that table, whereas D and trimming were derived from the DNA. In this sample the table shows about 200,000 clones, 75% to 85% of which occur a single time. The top ten constitute 12% to 15% of the sample.

The data were taken from a study of cytomegalovirus exposure and HLA in healthy donors (dated by TCRdb to the late 2010s). In the study overall: An earlier analysis of some 500 of the donors reported approximately 290 Gb of sequence data and roughly 100 million unique TCR beta sequences from about 180 million T cells. In a later genetic analysis, genome-wide SNP genotypes for about 65% of the roughly 670 donors were used, and that subset was treated as a discovery cohort. Along with the approximately 650-subject first cohort, a separate validation cohort of 120 different subjects was used. To predict cytomegalovirus infection status, the study brought together high-throughput TCR immunosequencing, statistical association of individual TCRs with disease status, and machine learning. On average, around 200,000 unique TCR beta nucleotide sequences were sequenced per donor among 398 genotyped donors of the cohort, with approximately 18% of those sequences being non-productive. The study aimed to test whether cataloging public T cell receptors could reveal signatures of past pathogen exposure. Both class I and class II loci were covered by HLA typing, at four-digit resolution. A later analysis re-examined previously published TCR beta repertoires from 600 to 700 donors and added high-resolution HLA genotyping to investigate patterns of TCR occurrence. All discovery cohort repertoires had been generated using a single sequencing platform. Donor age, sex, ethnicity and CMV serostatus were compiled alongside the repertoire data. A handful of DR-DQ haplotypes were treated as single units for association and clustering because of strong linkage in the cohort. An earlier analysis of several hundred of the donors used high-throughput TCR beta sequencing to judge whether each TCR beta V gene segment behaved as functional or pseudogenic. An early release covering 550 to 650 HLA-typed donors comprised about 320 gigabases of sequencing data and 65 million to 100 million unique TCR sequences. In the later analysis, no new phenotypic data were used to find candidate immune exposures; instead, reliance was placed on TCR beta sequences and their occurrence across donors. Typing coverage differed by locus: A, B, C, DRB1 and DQB1 were typed in about 620-640 donors, DQA1 in 500 to 550, DPA1 in over 600, and DPB1 in 450 to 490. Among the roughly 410 genotyped donors, 81% belonged to the genetic ancestry cluster associated with self-reported Caucasian donors. The T cell repertoires of some 670 subjects were profiled by immunosequencing and related to cytomegalovirus serostatus. Paper-wide results and their limitations: A further reported finding was that TCR beta sequences accurately predicted the HLA-A and HLA-B alleles for most subjects in the first cohort. In a later analysis, HLA-associated TCR beta chains were found to be more clonally expanded and to have lower generation probabilities than equally common non-associated chains. A later genetic analysis associated a missense DCLRE1C variant with V-gene and J-gene trimming of TCR beta chains, and an independent cohort replicated the association. While some public TCRs were present in many individuals, most TCR sequences turned up only very rarely across donors. A few of the identified cytomegalovirus-associated TCR beta chains were confirmed in vitro to be specific for cytomegalovirus antigens. It was suggested by the authors that the approach could potentially be generalized to other disease states and immunological phenotypes. An earlier analysis of several hundred of the donors showed that most TCR beta V segments appeared in productive rearrangements either about 87% or about 30% of the time, which broadly matched IMGT annotations. Because the 87-base-pair reads could not distinguish some IMGT-functional V segments, including TRBV6-2 and TRBV6-3, those segments were excluded. Because counts were too low, some 17 rarely observed V segments, including chromosome 9 orphons, were excluded from the earlier analysis of roughly 580 of the donors. Presence/absence analyses assumed roughly uniform sequencing depth across donors, an assumption that may not hold. For the cohort, immune exposure information was limited to CMV serostatus. Only TCR beta chains were sequenced in this cohort, and the absence of alpha or paired-chain data limited detectable features. Compared with the approximately 710-donor mean, donors in an Asian-associated ancestry cluster had fewer N-insertions in productive TCRs, according to a later genetic analysis. In a later analysis, most CMV-associated TCR beta chains were found to appear HLA-restricted, with HLA associations seemingly driven largely by CMV exposure. The classifier was reported to diagnose cytomegalovirus status with high specificity and sensitivity in both the original and validation cohorts. In a later analysis, TCR association rates were found to vary across HLA loci, with the most associated TCRs seen for DRB1 alleles and the fewest for HLA-C alleles. According to a later analysis, parvovirus B19, influenza, CMV and Epstein-Barr virus appeared linked to several top co-occurrence clusters. Correlated functional status among segregating V segments might be attributable to linkage disequilibrium, but an unknown experimental factor could not be ruled out. HLA typing was unavailable for some donors at each locus, so association tests used only the typed subset. Assigning TCR associations to individual alleles was difficult when HLA alleles, especially DR and DQ, strongly co-occurred. Specific HLA alleles were associated with 15,000 to 20,000 TCR beta sequences at a false discovery rate of 0.05 in a later analysis. The sequencing pipeline was judged likely to have produced a cluster of highly shared sequence variants as a technical artifact. In the study, 150 to 200 TCR beta chains were listed as associated with cytomegalovirus.

This TCR came from a woman in her 30s in good health and CMV-seropositive. The chain links TRBV6-5 with TRBJ2-3; 9 middle bases align to TRBD2. The sequenced sample consisted of PBMCs. The bases read TGTGCCAGCGGGACCGGGACTAGCTCCCATACGCAGTATTTT. This yields the protein CASGTGTSSHTQYF.